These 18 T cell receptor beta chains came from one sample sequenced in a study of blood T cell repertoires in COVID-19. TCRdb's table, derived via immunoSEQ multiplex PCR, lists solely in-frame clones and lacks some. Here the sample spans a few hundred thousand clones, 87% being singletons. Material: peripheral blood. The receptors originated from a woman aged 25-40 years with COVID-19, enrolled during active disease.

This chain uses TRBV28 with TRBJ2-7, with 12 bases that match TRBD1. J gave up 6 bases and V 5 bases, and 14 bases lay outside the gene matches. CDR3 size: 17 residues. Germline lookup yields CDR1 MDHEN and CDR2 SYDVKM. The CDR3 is CASSPPGQGALRGEQYF. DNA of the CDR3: TGTGCCAGCAGTCCCCCGGGACAGGGGGCGCTCCGTGGCGAGCAGTACTTC.

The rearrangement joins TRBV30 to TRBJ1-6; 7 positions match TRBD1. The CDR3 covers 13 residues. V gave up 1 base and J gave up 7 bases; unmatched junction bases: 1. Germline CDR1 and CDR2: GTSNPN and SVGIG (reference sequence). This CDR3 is CAWSARGNSPLHF. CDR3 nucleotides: TGTGCCTGGAGTGCCAGGGGGAATTCACCCCTCCACTTT.

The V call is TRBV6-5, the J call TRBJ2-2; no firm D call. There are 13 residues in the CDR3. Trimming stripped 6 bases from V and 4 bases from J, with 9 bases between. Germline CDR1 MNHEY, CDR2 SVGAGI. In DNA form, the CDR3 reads TGTGCCAGCAGATTCCAGTTCACCGGGGAGCTGTTTTTT. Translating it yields CASRFQFTGELFF.

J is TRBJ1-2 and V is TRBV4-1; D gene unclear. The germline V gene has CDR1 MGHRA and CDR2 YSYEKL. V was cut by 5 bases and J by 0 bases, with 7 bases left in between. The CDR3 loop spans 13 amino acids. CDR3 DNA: TGCGCCAGCAGCGGTAGTCCTAACTATGGCTACACCTTC. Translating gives CASSGSPNYGYTF.

The chain's CDR3 is CASSTGLDNEQFF. DNA of the CDR3: TGTGCCAGCAGCACGGGACTAGACAATGAGCAGTTCTTC. This chain links TRBV2 with TRBJ2-1; 8 bases align to TRBD2. V gave up 6 bases and J gave up 5 bases; unmatched junction bases: 3. This CDR3 region has 13 residues. CDR1 is SNHLY, CDR2 FYNNEI, per germline.

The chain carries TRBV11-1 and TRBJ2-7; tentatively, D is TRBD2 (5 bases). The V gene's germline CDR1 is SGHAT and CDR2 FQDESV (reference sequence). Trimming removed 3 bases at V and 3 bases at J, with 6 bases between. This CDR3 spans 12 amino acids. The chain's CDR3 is CASSLTNYEQYF. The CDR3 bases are TGTGCCAGCAGCTTGACTAACTACGAGCAGTACTTC.

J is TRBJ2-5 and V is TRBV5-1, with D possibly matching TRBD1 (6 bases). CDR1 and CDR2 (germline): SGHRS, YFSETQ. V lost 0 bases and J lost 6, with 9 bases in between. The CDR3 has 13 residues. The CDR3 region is CASSLDRAKTQYF. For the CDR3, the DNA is TGCGCCAGCAGCTTGGACAGGGCAAAGACCCAGTACTTC.

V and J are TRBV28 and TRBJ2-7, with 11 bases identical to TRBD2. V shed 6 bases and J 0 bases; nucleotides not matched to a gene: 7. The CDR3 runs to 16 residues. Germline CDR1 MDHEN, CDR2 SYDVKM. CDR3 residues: CASSDVAGGISYEQYF. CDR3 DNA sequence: TGTGCCAGCAGCGATGTAGCGGGAGGGATCTCCTACGAGCAGTACTTC.

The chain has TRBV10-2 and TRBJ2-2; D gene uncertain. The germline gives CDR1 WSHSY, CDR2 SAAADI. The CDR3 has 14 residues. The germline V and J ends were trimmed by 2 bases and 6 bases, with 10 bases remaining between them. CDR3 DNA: TGCGCCAGCAGTGAGGCGGTAGTCGCCGGGGAGCTGTTTTTT. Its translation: CASSEAVVAGELFF.

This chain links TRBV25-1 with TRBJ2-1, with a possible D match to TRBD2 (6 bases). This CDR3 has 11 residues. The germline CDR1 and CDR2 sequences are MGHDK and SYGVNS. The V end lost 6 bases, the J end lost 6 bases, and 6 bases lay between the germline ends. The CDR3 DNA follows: TGTGCCAGCAGGGGGGGCAATGAGCAGTTCTTC. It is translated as CASRGGNEQFF.

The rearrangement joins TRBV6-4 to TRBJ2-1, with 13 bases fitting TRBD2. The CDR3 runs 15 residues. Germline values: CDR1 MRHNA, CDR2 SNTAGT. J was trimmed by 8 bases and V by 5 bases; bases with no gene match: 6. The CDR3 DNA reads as TGTGCCAGCAGTAAACTAGCGGGAGGGCAGGATGAGCAGTTCTTC. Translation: CASSKLAGGQDEQFF.

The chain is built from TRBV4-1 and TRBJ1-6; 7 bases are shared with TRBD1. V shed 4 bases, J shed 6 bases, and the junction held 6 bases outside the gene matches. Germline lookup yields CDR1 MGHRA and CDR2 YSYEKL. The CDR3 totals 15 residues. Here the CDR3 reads CASSLNQGGNSPLHF. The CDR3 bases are TGCGCCAGCAGCCTAAACCAGGGGGGTAATTCACCCCTCCACTTT.

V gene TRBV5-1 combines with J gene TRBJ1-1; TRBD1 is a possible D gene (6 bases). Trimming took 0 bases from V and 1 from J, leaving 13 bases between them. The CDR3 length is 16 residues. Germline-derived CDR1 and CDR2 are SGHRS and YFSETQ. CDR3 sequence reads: CASSLGQGYRNTEAFF. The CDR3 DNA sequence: TGCGCCAGCAGCTTGGGGCAGGGGTACAGGAACACTGAAGCTTTCTTT.

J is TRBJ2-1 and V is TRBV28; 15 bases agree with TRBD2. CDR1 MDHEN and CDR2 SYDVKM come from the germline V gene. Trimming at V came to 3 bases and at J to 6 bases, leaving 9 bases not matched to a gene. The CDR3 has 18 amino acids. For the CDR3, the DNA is TGTGCCAGCAGTTTTCAACACGGACTAGCGGGAGGGCTCAATGAGCAGTTCTTC. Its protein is CASSFQHGLAGGLNEQFF.

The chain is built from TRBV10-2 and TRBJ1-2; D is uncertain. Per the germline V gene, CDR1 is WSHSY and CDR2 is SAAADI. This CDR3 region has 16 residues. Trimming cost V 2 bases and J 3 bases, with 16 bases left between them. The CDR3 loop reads CASSEPLSTPYYGYTF. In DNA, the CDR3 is TGCGCCAGCAGTGAGCCGTTATCGACACCGTACTATGGCTACACCTTC.

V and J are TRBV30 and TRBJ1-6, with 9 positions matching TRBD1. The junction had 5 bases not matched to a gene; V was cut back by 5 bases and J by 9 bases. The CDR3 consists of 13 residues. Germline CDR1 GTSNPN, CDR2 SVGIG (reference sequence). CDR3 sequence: CAWGPGQGSPLHF. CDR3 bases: TGTGCCTGGGGCCCGGGACAGGGTTCACCCCTCCACTTT.

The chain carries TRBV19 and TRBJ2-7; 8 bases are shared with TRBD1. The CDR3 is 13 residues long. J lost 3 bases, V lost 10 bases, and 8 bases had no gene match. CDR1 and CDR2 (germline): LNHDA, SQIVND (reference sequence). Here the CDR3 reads CATNPGQDYEQYF. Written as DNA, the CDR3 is TGTGCCACCAACCCGGGACAGGACTACGAGCAGTACTTC.

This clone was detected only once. The CDR3 is CASTHDRGTDTQYF. CDR3 nucleotide sequence: TGTGCCAGCACCCACGACCGGGGCACAGATACGCAGTATTTT. The gene calls are TRBV11-3 and TRBJ2-3, with D unclear. Germline V gene data show CDR1 as SGHNT and CDR2 as YENEEA. V was clipped by 7 bases and J by 1 base, with 12 bases between them. This CDR3 comprises 14 residues.